This T cell receptor beta chain stems from a study of beta chain features in type 1 diabetes (dated by TCRdb to 2017 to 2018). With regard to the full study: Patients and healthy donors did not differ in mean age, gender distribution, total cell number or subset yield. A total of roughly 99,000,000 sorted cells were examined across all samples, and the number of cells per subset was strongly correlated with RNA yield. The study compared TCRB repertoires of sorted circulating CD4+ T cell subsets between recently diagnosed type 1 diabetes patients and matched healthy donors. Regulatory and stem cell-like memory subsets were isolated from only 8 patients and 8 healthy donors, whereas naive and central memory subsets came from all 30 or so donors. Overall study results and their limits: Sequencing cDNA rather than genomic DNA could over-represent highly expressing activated cells, although activation and CD3 levels did not differ between groups. A moderate but significant shortening of TCRB CDR3 length was observed in type 1 diabetes patients in all four CD4+ subsets. PCR may preferentially amplify shorter templates, but because patient and control samples were amplified and corrected together, any resulting skew would affect both groups equally. Naive, central memory and regulatory TCRB repertoires appeared to be more similar among patients than among healthy donors. At VDJ recombination sites, patients with type 1 diabetes made fewer insertions and deleted more nucleotides, a pattern implying thymic rearrangement abnormalities. HLA sub-analyses involved small numbers of individuals, so any influence of HLA type on TCRB rearrangement remained unresolved.

All of the isolated RNA was reverse transcribed with the High Capacity cDNA Reverse Transcription Kit, so expressed TCRB transcripts were sequenced. Naive, central memory and regulatory T cell samples underwent deep immunoSEQ sequencing, averaging roughly 3.4 million total reads per sample. Sorted cells were lysed in RLT buffer and RNA was extracted with DNase-treated RNeasy Micro or Mini kits, depending on cell number. Each cell subset was processed on its own to prevent cross-contamination, while patient and healthy donor samples were processed together. The immunoSEQ multiplex PCR was used to amplify TCRB sequences from cDNA, yielding 87-bp fragments that span the CDR3 region. Sequencing of the amplicons was performed on the Illumina HiSeq platform. The authors processed their data as follows. Synthetic template baselines were used to correct PCR bias computationally, reads within Hamming distance 2 were collapsed, and singletons that could not be merged were discarded. Reads were aligned to IMGT to assign V, D and J genes, CDR3 length, and insertions or deletions at six rearrangement sites. Within each subset, clonotype counts were normalized to sorted cell number, after which true diversity and Gini coefficients were computed with the tcR R package. The overlap coefficient, calculated on TCRB nucleotide sequences, was used to quantify repertoire sharing. As a proxy for the pre-selection repertoire, out-of-frame TCRB sequences from naive cells were analyzed. The table was pulled from immuneACCESS by TCRdb, which kept in-frame rearrangements only. Such tables lose some clones; where checked, under half of the loss comes from unresolved V genes, and the rest has no known cause. That table supplies the V and J calls and clone size; D and trimming were determined from the DNA. In all, the sample holds 300,000 to 350,000 clones, and 13% of those were seen once. Of the sample, roughly 0.016% is held by the ten largest clones.

This clone was seen only a few times. Its antigen specificity is not known. Base qualities were left out, and no much larger clone turns up one base away. Each donor gave one peripheral blood draw, approximately 110 mL on average, collected into heparinised tubes. A BD FACSAria II and a panel including CD45RO, CCR7, CD25, CD127, CD95 and CD27 were used to sort naive, central memory, regulatory and stem cell-like memory CD4+ T cells. A purity above 95% was achieved for all sorted populations. PBMCs were isolated immediately by Lymphoprep density gradient centrifugation and stained directly without culture. Samples were stained and sorted in pairs, with one healthy donor and one patient per experiment, so that batch effects were minimized. Based on the germline V gene, the CDR1 and CDR2 sequences are MDHEN and SYDVKM. The CDR3 covers 14 residues, taking in both the cysteine and the phenylalanine. The read is trimmed to its CDR3 DNA, 42 bases read in frame from base 1. V and J lose 5 bases and 1 base, and a span of 9 bases separates them.

The chain is encoded by TRBV28 joined to TRBJ2-1; tentative D gene TRBD1, with 5 bases matching. The TCR was taken from a woman aged 18-29 years with type 1 diabetes. The specimen sequenced was naive CD4+ T cells from blood. The cell subset or site label, read with the paper, signifies: true naive CD4+ T cells. The DNA is as follows: TGTGCCAGCAGTGCCAGGGTTTCCTACAATGAGCAGTTCTTC. This yields the protein CASSARVSYNEQFF.